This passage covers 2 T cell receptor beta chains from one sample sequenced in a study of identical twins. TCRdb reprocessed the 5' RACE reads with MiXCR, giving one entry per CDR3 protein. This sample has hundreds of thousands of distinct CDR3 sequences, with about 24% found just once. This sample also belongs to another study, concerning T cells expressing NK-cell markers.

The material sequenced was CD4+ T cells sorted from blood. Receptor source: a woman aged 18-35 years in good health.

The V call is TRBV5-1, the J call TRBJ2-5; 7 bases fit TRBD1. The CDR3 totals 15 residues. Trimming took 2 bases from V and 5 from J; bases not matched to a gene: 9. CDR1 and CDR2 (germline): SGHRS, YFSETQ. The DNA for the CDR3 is TGCGCCAGCAGCTTTTTAGGGGGCGGGTCGGAGACCCAGTACTTC. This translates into CASSFLGGGSETQYF.

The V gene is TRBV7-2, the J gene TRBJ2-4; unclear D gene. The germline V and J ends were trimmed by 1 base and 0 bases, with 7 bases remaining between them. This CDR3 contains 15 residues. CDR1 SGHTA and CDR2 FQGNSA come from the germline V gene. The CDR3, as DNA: TGTGCCAGCAGCTTAGGGCGGCTAGCCAAAAACATTCAGTACTTC. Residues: CASSLGRLAKNIQYF.